This section outlines one T cell receptor (beta chain) sequence together with its context. Its antigen is as yet unknown. This record belongs to a study of blood T cells in healthy people across ages. Study-wide findings and caveats: In these data, TCR beta diversity tracked strongly with naive T cell percentage. Compared with aged donors, long-lived donors showed fewer expanded clones, suggesting selection. Per million T cells, TCR beta diversity dropped about linearly as age rose.

V lost 3 bases, J lost 3 bases, and 13 bases lay in between. The CDR3 has 15 residues. From germline, CDR1 is SGHDT and CDR2 YYEEEE. Drawn from each donor were 8.5 to 10 milliliters of peripheral blood. A sample-barcoded 5' primer and a J-beta primer mix were used in a second PCR of roughly 7 to 12 cycles. TCRdb re-called the 5' RACE reads through MiXCR, storing one row per CDR3 protein. The repertoire holds approximately 1,000,000 distinct CDR3 sequences, with more than 30% as singletons. The rearrangement links TRBV5-6 to TRBJ1-5; no definite D call. The specimen sequenced was blood. The clonotype was recovered from a man aged 18-30 years in good health. The CDR3 bases are TGTGCCAGCAGCTCGGGCCGCCTTTACAATCAGCCCCAGCATTTT. Amino acids: CASSSGRLYNQPQHF. The full variable domain, its missing parts supplied by reference TRBV5-6 and TRBJ1-5, is DAGVTQSPTHLIKTRGQQVTLRCSPKSGHDTVSWYQQALGQGPQFIFQYYEEEERQRGNFPDRFSGHQFPNYSSELNVNALLLGDSALYLCASSSGRLYNQPQHFGDGTRLSIL.